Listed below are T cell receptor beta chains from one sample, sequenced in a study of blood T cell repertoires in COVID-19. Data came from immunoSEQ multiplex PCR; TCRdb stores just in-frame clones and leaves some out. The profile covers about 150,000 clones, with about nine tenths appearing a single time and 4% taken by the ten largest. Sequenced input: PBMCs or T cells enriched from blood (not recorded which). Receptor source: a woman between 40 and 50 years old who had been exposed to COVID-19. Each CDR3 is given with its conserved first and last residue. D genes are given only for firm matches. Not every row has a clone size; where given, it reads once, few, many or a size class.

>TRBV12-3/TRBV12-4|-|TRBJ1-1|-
TGTGCCAGCATCGGGGGGGGGACTGAAGCTTTCTTT
CASIGGGTEAFF
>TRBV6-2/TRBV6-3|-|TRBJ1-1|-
TGTGCCAGCAGTCCGTCGAAGACAGCCATGAACACTGAAGCTTTCTTT
CASSPSKTAMNTEAFF
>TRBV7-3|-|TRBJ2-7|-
TGTGCCAGCAGCTCAGGGACATTCGAGCAGTACTTC
CASSSGTFEQYF
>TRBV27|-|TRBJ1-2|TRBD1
TGTGCCAGCAGTAGGACAGGACCGGACTATGGCTACACCTTC
CASSRTGPDYGYTF
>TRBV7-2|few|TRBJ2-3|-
TGTGCCAGCAGCCCTATCCGGCGAGGGGGAAGTACGCAGTATTTT
CASSPIRRGGSTQYF
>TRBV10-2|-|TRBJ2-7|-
TGCGCCAGCAGCGAACAGGGTTACGAGCAGTACTTC
CASSEQGYEQYF
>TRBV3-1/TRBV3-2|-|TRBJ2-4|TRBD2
TGTGCCAGCAGCCAAGACGGGGGGGGAGCCAAAAACATTCAGTACTTC
CASSQDGGGAKNIQYF
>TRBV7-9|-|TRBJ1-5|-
TGTGCCAGCAGCAGCCCAGGGGAACAGGGTCAGCCCCAGCATTTT
CASSSPGEQGQPQHF
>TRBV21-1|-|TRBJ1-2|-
TGTGCCAGCTGGAAGACAGGGACTTACTATGGCTACACCTTC
CASWKTGTYYGYTF
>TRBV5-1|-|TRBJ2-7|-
TGCGCCAGCAGCTTGTACAGAACCTACGAGCAGTACTTC
CASSLYRTYEQYF
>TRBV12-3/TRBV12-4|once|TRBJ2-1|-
TGTGCCAGCAGTTTAAGCCCCTACAATGAGCAGTTCTTC
CASSLSPYNEQFF
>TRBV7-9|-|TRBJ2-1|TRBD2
TGTGCCAGCAGCTCCAGCGGGAGCAACGATGAGCAGTTCTTC
CASSSSGSNDEQFF
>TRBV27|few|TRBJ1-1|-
TGTGCCAGCATGAGTATGGCTGAAGCTTTCTTT
CASMSMAEAFF
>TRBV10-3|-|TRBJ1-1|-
TGTGCCATCAGCCCAGGCGATGCTATGAACACTGAAGCTTTCTTT
CAISPGDAMNTEAFF
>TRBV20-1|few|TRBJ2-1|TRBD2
TGCAGTGCTAGTGGACTAGCGGAGTCGTTGATCAATGAGCAGTTCTTC
CSASGLAESLINEQFF
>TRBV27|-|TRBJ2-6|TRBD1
TGTGCCAGCACCTCAGGGGGATACCCGTCTGGGGCCAACGTCCTGACTTTC
CASTSGGYPSGANVLTF
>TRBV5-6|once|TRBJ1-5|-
TGTGCCAGCAGTGGACGGAGGCAGCCCCAGCATTTT
CASSGRRQPQHF
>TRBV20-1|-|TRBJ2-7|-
TGCAGTGCGGAGGCAGGTGACGAGCAGTACTTC
CSAEAGDEQYF
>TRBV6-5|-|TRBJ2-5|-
TGTGCCAGCAGTTATCCGCAGGCGAAAGAGACCCAGTACTTC
CASSYPQAKETQYF
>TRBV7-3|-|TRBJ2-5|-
TGTGCCAGCAGCTCCACCGGGAGCCCCGTAGAGACCCAGTACTTC
CASSSTGSPVETQYF
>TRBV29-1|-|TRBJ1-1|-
TGCAGCGTTACCCGGACAGTGAGAAACACTGAAGCTTTCTTT
CSVTRTVRNTEAFF
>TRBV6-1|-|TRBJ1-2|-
TGTGCCAGCAGTCGTAAAGACAGTAACTATGGCTACACCTTC
CASSRKDSNYGYTF
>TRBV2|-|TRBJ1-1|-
TGTGCCAGCAGCGTCACGGGTACGGCTGAAGCTTTCTTT
CASSVTGTAEAFF
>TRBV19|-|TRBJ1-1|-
TGTGCCAGTACCCGAGTAGGGGCGAACACTGAAGCTTTCTTT
CASTRVGANTEAFF
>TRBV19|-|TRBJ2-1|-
TGTGCCAGTAGTATCCCGAACTTATACAATGAGCAGTTCTTC
CASSIPNLYNEQFF
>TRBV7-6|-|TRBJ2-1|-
TGTGCCAGCAGCTTAACTCCTAGCGCTACCTACAATGAGCAGTTCTTC
CASSLTPSATYNEQFF
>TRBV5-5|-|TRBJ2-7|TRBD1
TGTGCCAGCAGCGCCGGACAGGGCCCCTACGAGCAGTACTTC
CASSAGQGPYEQYF
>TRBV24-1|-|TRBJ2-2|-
TGTGCCACCAGGGGCGCGAACACCGGGGAGCTGTTTTTT
CATRGANTGELFF
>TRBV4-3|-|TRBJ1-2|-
TGCGCCAGCAGCCAAGCATTAGGACAGTGGAACTATGGCTACACCTTC
CASSQALGQWNYGYTF
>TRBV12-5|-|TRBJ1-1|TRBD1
TGTGCTAGTGGCCCTAGGACAGGGCTAGATAACACTGAAGCTTTCTTT
CASGPRTGLDNTEAFF
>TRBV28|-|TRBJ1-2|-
TGTGCCAGCAGTTTGGGCCAGGGAGGGAACACCTTC
CASSLGQGGNTF
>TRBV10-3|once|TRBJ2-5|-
TGTGCCATCAGTGTGGGAGAAAAAGAGACCCAGTACTTC
CAISVGEKETQYF
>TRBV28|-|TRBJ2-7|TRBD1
TGTGCCAGCAGTCCGGGACAGGGCTACGAGCAGTACTTC
CASSPGQGYEQYF
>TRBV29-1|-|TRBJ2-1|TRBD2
TGCAGTTTTTACGGGAGGGCTAGCGGGAGTACTGAGCAGTTCTTC
CSFYGRASGSTEQFF
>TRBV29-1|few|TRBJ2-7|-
TGCAGCGTTAATCCCCACGGAGACTCCTACGAGCAGTACTTC
CSVNPHGDSYEQYF
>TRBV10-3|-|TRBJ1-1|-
TGTGCCATCAGAAAATCACAGGAGAACACTGAAGCTTTCTTT
CAIRKSQENTEAFF
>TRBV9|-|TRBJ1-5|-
TGTGCCAGCAGCGTCCGACAGGATCAGCCCCAGCATTTT
CASSVRQDQPQHF
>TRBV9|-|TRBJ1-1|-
TGTGCCAGCAGCGTTGCGTTCATGAACACTGAAGCTTTCTTT
CASSVAFMNTEAFF
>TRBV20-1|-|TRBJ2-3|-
TGCAGTGCTAGTACAGGGGAGGCAGATACGCAGTATTTT
CSASTGEADTQYF